This is a list of T cell receptor beta chains from one sample in a study of beta chain features in type 1 diabetes. Generated by immunoSEQ multiplex PCR, the TCRdb table keeps only in-frame clones and is missing some. The table lists about 220,000 clones, approximately 11% of them singletons. The sequenced sample was central memory CD4+ T cells from blood. The receptors originated from a man between 18 and 29 years old in good health. The CDR3 runs from the conserved cysteine through the conserved F or W. The D gene is left open where the match is weak. Part of the rows lack a size; the others show once, few, many or a class for expanded clones.

clone size,J gene,V gene,D gene,CDR3 DNA,CDR3 protein
few,TRBJ2-4,TRBV12-5,.,TGTGCTAGTGGTTTGGTTTCCAGGGGAAGGATTCAGTACTTC,CASGLVSRGRIQYF
few,TRBJ2-2,TRBV30,.,TGTGCCTGGAGTCCCTCCCGCGGGGAGCTGTTTTTT,CAWSPSRGELFF
few,TRBJ2-4,TRBV28,.,TGTGCCAGCAGTTCTCAGGGCCCTCGGGCCAAAAACATTCAGTACTTC,CASSSQGPRAKNIQYF
few,TRBJ2-3,TRBV4-2,.,TGTGCCAGCAGCAGTTCAGGGGGGGTAGATACGCAGTATTTT,CASSSSGGVDTQYF
many,TRBJ2-7,TRBV19,.,TGTGCCAGTAGTGAAACGCGGTACGAGCAGTACTTC,CASSETRYEQYF
.,TRBJ2-3,TRBV25-1,.,TGTGCCAGCAGTGCCACCACGATCCTCCGAACACAGGGAGATACGCAGTATTTT,CASSATTILRTQGDTQYF
few,TRBJ2-1,TRBV28,.,TGTGCCAGCAGTTCTCTCTACAATGAGCAGTTCTTC,CASSSLYNEQFF
.,TRBJ2-7,TRBV28,.,TGTGCCAGCAGTCCATCCGGGACGGGGTCCTACGAGCAGTACTTC,CASSPSGTGSYEQYF
.,TRBJ2-7,TRBV9,TRBD2,TGTGCCAGCAGCGCAGGGACTAGTCGCGAGCAGTACTTC,CASSAGTSREQYF
.,TRBJ2-7,TRBV7-2,.,TGTGCCGGGGGAAATAGCTCCTACGAGCAGTACTTC,CAGGNSSYEQYF
.,TRBJ2-5,TRBV5-6,.,TGTGCCAGCAGCTTGACGGCTGGGGGGGAGACCCAGTACTTC,CASSLTAGGETQYF
many,TRBJ2-7,TRBV10-3,TRBD1,TGTGCCATCAGTGATCCATCCGACAGGGACGTATACGAGCAGTACTTC,CAISDPSDRDVYEQYF
few,TRBJ2-1,TRBV4-1,TRBD1,TGCGCCAGCAGCCAGGCCCGACAGGGTAGGAATGAGCAGTTCTTC,CASSQARQGRNEQFF
.,TRBJ1-2,TRBV27,TRBD1,TGTGCCAGCAGTTTTTCGGGACAGGGATATGGCTACACCTTC,CASSFSGQGYGYTF
few,TRBJ2-7,TRBV7-3,TRBD2,TGTGCCAGCAGCTCTTCCCTTTCTAGCGGGAAAGGCGAGCAGTACTTC,CASSSSLSSGKGEQYF
.,TRBJ2-5,TRBV5-1,.,TGCGCCAGCAGCTTTTCAGGAGGGGAGACCCAGTACTTC,CASSFSGGETQYF
few,TRBJ2-1,TRBV29-1,.,TGCAGCGTGGAGACAGAGAGCTCCTACAATGAGCAGTTCTTC,CSVETESSYNEQFF
few,TRBJ2-1,TRBV2,.,TGTGCCAGCAGGCGATTCAGAGGCCATGAGCAGTTCTTC,CASRRFRGHEQFF
.,TRBJ2-5,TRBV25-1,.,TGTGCCAGCAGTGAATCAGGGCAGGGAGAGACCCAGTACTTC,CASSESGQGETQYF
few,TRBJ2-1,TRBV5-6,TRBD2,TGTGCCAGCAGCCCGACTAGCGGGAGTTTCGGTGAGCAGTTCTTC,CASSPTSGSFGEQFF
few,TRBJ2-4,TRBV13,TRBD2,TGTGCCAGCACCACTAGCGGGATCGTAGCCAAAAACATTCAGTACTTC,CASTTSGIVAKNIQYF
many,TRBJ2-1,TRBV30,.,TGTGCCTGGAGTGTATATGAGCAGTTCTTC,CAWSVYEQFF